This T cell receptor (beta chain) is drawn from a study of T cells after yellow fever vaccination. Study information: SMART-Seq v4 Ultra Low Input prepared libraries from low-cell fractions. Study-level findings and limits: Contaminating bulk clonotypes could be abundant in FACS-sorted repertoires.

The table lists this clonotype with a few counts. Its antigen is undetermined. The 5'RACE template-switching step produced TCR cDNA and added a universal primer site and UMIs. TCRdb analysed the 5' RACE reads with MiXCR anew, one entry per CDR3 protein. Among 510,000 or so distinct CDR3 sequences listed, under 25% were seen once. Germline loops: CDR1 LGHDT, CDR2 YNNKEL (reference sequence). V shed 2 bases, J shed 6 bases, and the junction held 3 bases outside the gene matches. The CDR3 consists of 14 residues. Sequenced material: PBMCs, taken 15 days after the yellow fever booster vaccination. The V and J genes are TRBV3-1 and TRBJ2-3; 9 bases agree with TRBD2. This receptor was obtained from a man under 40 who received the YFV17D yellow fever vaccine. CDR3 bases: TGTGCCAGCAGCCAACGCGGGAGGGGTGATACGCAGTATTTT. Translated: CASSQRGRGDTQYF.